Described below is a single TCR beta chain sequence and its context. This specimen comes from a study of T cells after yellow fever vaccination. 5'RACE template switching generated TCR cDNA, adding a universal primer site and UMIs. TCRdb re-called the 5' RACE reads with MiXCR, one entry per CDR3 protein. The sample has over 150,000 distinct CDR3 sequences, 5.5% to 7.5% seen once. This CDR3 region has 12 residues. V was pared by 5 bases and J by 5 bases, with 9 bases between. Germline CDR1 and CDR2: SGHNT and YENEEA. The sequence came from a man aged 18 to 29 who received the YFV17D yellow fever vaccine. This sample comprised CD4+ T cells sorted from PBMCs, obtained 4 to 5 days after the first yellow fever vaccination. The V and J genes are TRBV11-3 and TRBJ2-5; D is unclear. The CDR3 DNA is TGTGCCAGCAGCCCAAACGGGGAGACCCAGTACTTC. This gives the protein CASSPNGETQYF.